A selection of T cell receptor beta chains follows, all from one sample in a study of blood T cell repertoires in COVID-19. The protocol was immunoSEQ multiplex PCR, while the TCRdb copy is restricted to in-frame clones and leaves out a portion. The sample lists around 250,000 clones, around nine tenths seen once, with 1.5% to 2% in the top ten. Material: peripheral blood. The receptors come from a woman between 55 and 75 years old who had recovered from COVID-19. CDR3s include the opening cysteine and the closing phenylalanine or tryptophan. The D gene is left open where the match is weak. Size is omitted from some rows. Given values are once, few, many or a class for expanded clones.

CDR3 length	V gene	clone size	J gene	D gene	CDR3 protein	CDR3 DNA
13	TRBV6-5	.	TRBJ1-2	.	CASKLTGSGGYTF	TGTGCCAGCAAATTGACAGGAAGTGGGGGCTACACCTTC
14	TRBV29-1	few	TRBJ1-1	TRBD1	CSVWTGGPGTEAFF	TGCAGCGTATGGACAGGGGGGCCGGGAACTGAAGCTTTCTTT
16	TRBV7-3	.	TRBJ1-2	.	CASSFRGGGAPGGYTF	TGTGCCAGCAGCTTTCGGGGAGGGGGTGCCCCAGGAGGCTACACCTTC
13	TRBV9	.	TRBJ1-2	.	CASRGREGYGYTF	TGTGCCAGCAGAGGACGTGAGGGCTATGGCTACACCTTC
16	TRBV2	.	TRBJ2-5	TRBD1	CASSLTGGSIQETQYF	TGTGCCAGCAGTCTTACAGGGGGCTCGATCCAAGAGACCCAGTACTTC
15	TRBV18	once	TRBJ1-3	TRBD1	CASSTGGSSGNTIYF	TGTGCCAGCTCAACAGGGGGGAGCTCTGGAAACACCATATATTTT
16	TRBV20-1	.	TRBJ2-1	TRBD1	CSASPQGAFDNNEQFF	TGCAGTGCTAGTCCACAGGGGGCTTTCGATAACAATGAGCAGTTCTTC
16	TRBV12-5	.	TRBJ1-6	TRBD1	CASGLNQGVYNSPLHF	TGTGCTAGTGGTTTGAACCAGGGGGTCTATAATTCACCCCTCCACTTT
13	TRBV16	.	TRBJ1-4	.	CASSQRQNEKLFF	TGTGCCAGCAGCCAAAGACAGAATGAAAAACTGTTTTTT
14	TRBV5-5	.	TRBJ1-1	.	CASSLLSSFPEAFF	TGTGCCAGCAGCTTGTTGTCGTCGTTCCCTGAAGCTTTCTTT
14	TRBV2	.	TRBJ2-2	TRBD2	CASSRGAGDGELFF	TGTGCCAGCTCCCGCGGGGCGGGGGACGGGGAGCTGTTTTTT
16	TRBV7-3	.	TRBJ2-5	TRBD2	CASSLRGGGAQETQYF	TGTGCCAGCAGCTTAAGAGGCGGGGGGGCCCAAGAGACCCAGTACTTC
15	TRBV2	.	TRBJ2-7	TRBD1	CASSRNPTGGGEQYF	TGTGCCAGCAGTCGCAACCCTACAGGGGGCGGCGAGCAGTACTTC
14	TRBV29-1	.	TRBJ2-5	TRBD1	CSVGPMGPGGTQYF	TGCAGCGTTGGACCCATGGGGCCAGGGGGGACCCAGTACTTC